This TCR beta chain was captured in a study of OX40 agonist ivuxolimab in advanced cancers. Whole-study findings and limits: CD8+ T cells were the subset that, on average, had more expanded clones than CD4+.

Using immunoSEQ multiplex PCR, the repertoire was profiled, and TCRdb retains in-frame clones only, with some absent. The table has some 60,000 clones, about 87% seen once; the top ten hold 2% to 2.5%. This clone has just one count. The antigen remains unidentified. The source material was CD4+ or CD8+ T cells sorted from blood, sampled in a trial of the OX40 agonist ivuxolimab. This TCR derives from an adult with an advanced solid tumor such as melanoma, head and neck, liver or kidney cancer.

The CDR3: CASSTGKNTGELFF. The CDR3 coding sequence is TGTGCCAGCTCGACAGGGAAGAACACCGGGGAGCTGTTTTTT. This sequence joins TRBV25-1 and TRBJ2-2; 7 bases are shared with TRBD1. The V and J ends lost 8 bases and 1 base, in that order; junction bases with no gene match: 4. The CDR3 runs to 14 residues. CDR1 and CDR2 from the germline V gene are MGHDK and SYGVNS.